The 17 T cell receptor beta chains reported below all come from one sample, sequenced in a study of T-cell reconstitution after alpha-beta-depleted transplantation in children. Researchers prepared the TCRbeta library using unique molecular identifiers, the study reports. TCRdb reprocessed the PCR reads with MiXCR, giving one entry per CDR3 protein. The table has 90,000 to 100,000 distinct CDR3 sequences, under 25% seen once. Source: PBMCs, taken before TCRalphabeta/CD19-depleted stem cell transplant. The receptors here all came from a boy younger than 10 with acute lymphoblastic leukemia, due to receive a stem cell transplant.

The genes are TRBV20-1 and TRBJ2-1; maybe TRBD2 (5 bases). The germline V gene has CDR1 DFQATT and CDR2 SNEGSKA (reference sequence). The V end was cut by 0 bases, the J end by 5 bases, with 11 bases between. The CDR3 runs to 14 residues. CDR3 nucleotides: TGCAGTGCTAGAGATGGGAGCGTTCACAATGAGCAGTTCTTC. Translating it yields CSARDGSVHNEQFF.

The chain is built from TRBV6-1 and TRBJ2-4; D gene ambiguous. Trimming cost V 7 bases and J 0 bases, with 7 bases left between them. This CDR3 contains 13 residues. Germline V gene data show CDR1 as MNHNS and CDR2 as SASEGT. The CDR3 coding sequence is TGTGCCAGCACCAATATAGCCAAAAACATTCAGTACTTC. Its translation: CASTNIAKNIQYF.

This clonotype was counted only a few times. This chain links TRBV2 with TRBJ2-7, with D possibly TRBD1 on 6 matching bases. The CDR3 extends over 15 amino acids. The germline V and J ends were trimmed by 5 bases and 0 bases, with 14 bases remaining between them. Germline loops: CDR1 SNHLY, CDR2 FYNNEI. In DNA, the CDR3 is TGTGCCAGCAGTACGGACAGTCTAGTCTCCTACGAGCAGTACTTC. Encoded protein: CASSTDSLVSYEQYF.

The CDR3 region has the DNA TGTGCCAGCAGTTTGACAGGGACCAATGAGCAGTTCTTC. It translates to CASSLTGTNEQFF. The J gene is TRBJ2-1, the V gene TRBV12-3 or TRBV12-4; the match to TRBD1 covers 7 bases. The CDR3 runs 13 residues. Unmatched junction bases numbered 2, after V lost 3 bases and J lost 6 bases.

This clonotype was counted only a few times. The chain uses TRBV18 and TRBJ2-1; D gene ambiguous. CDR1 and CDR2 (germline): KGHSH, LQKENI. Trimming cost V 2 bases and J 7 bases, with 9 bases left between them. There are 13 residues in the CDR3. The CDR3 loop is CASSPGSLNEQFF. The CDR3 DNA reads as TGTGCCAGCTCACCAGGCAGCTTAAATGAGCAGTTCTTC.

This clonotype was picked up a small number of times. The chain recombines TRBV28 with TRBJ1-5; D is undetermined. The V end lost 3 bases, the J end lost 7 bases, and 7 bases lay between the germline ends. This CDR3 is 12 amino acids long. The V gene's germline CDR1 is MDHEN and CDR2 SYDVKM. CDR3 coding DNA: TGTGCCAGCAGTTTCCAAGGCCAGCCCCAGCATTTT. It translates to CASSFQGQPQHF.

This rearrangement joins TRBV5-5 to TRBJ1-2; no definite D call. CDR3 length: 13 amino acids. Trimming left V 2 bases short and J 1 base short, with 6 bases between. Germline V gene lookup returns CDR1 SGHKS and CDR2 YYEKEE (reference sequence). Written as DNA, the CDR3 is TGTGCCAGCAGCTTTCTGATTAACTATGGCTACACCTTC. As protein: CASSFLINYGYTF.

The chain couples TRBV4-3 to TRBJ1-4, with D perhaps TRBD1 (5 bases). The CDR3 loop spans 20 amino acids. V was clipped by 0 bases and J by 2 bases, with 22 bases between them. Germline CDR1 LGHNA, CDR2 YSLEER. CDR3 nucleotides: TGCGCCAGCAGCCAAGATGATTTTTCGGGGGTTCCTTCCACTAATGAAAAACTGTTTTTT. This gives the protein CASSQDDFSGVPSTNEKLFF.

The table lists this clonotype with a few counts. The CDR3 region is CASSSSAEGLAGELFF. DNA of the CDR3: TGTGCCAGCAGCTCCTCAGCGGAGGGGCTAGCCGGGGAGCTGTTTTTT. This sequence joins TRBV7-3 and TRBJ2-2; D might be TRBD2 (6 bases). The CDR3 consists of 16 residues. Germline V CDR1 and CDR2: SGHTA, FQGTGA. V lost 4 bases and J 6 bases, leaving 18 bases between the germline ends.

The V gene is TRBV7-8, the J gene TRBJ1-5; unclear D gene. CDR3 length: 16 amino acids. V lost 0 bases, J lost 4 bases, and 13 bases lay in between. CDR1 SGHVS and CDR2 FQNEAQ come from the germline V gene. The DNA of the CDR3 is TGTGCCAGCAGCTTAGCGCGGAGGGAAAGGAATCAGCCCCAGCATTTT. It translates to CASSLARRERNQPQHF.

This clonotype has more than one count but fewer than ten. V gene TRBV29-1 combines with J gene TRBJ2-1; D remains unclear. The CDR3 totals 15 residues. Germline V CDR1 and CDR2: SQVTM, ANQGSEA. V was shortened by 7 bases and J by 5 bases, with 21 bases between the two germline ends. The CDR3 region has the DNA TGCAGCGCGCCCCGAGTCGGGCGGACCGACAATGAGCAGTTCTTC. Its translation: CSAPRVGRTDNEQFF.

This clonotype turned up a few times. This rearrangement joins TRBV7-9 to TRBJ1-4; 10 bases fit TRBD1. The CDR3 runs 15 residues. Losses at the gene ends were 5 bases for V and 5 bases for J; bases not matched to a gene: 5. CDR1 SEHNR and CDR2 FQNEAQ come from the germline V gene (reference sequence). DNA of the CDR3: TGTGCCAGCAGCGCGGACAGGGGGAAGAATGAAAAACTGTTTTTT. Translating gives CASSADRGKNEKLFF.

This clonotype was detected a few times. CDR3 DNA: TGTGCCAGCAGCTTAGTTCCGGACATCCTACAACAGACCCAGTACTTC. This codes for CASSLVPDILQQTQYF. The rearrangement uses TRBV7-2 and TRBJ2-5, with D perhaps TRBD1 (5 bases). This CDR3 is 16 amino acids long. Germline CDR1 and CDR2: SGHTA and FQGNSA. Trimming cost V 1 base and J 6 bases, with 18 bases left between them.

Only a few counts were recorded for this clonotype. The CDR3 sequence: CASSYRDVPTDTQYF. Written as DNA, the CDR3 is TGTGCCAGCAGTTACCGGGACGTCCCCACAGATACGCAGTATTTT. This chain connects TRBV6-5 to TRBJ2-3; D may correspond to TRBD1 or TRBD2 (5 bases each). Trimming cost V 2 bases and J 2 bases, with 11 bases left between them. Germline values: CDR1 MNHEY, CDR2 SVGAGI. The CDR3 contains 15 residues.

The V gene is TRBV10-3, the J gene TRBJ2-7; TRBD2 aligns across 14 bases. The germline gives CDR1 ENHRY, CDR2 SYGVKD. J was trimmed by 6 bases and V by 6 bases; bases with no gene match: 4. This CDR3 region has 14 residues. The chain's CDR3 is CAIRGLAGVGEQYF. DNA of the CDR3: TGTGCCATCAGGGGACTAGCGGGAGTTGGCGAGCAGTACTTC.

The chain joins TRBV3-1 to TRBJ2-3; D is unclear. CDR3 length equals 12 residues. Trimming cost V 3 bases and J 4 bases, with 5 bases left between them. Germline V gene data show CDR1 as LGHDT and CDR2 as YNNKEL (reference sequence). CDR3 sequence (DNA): TGTGCCAGCAGCCACCGATCAGATACGCAGTATTTT. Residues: CASSHRSDTQYF.

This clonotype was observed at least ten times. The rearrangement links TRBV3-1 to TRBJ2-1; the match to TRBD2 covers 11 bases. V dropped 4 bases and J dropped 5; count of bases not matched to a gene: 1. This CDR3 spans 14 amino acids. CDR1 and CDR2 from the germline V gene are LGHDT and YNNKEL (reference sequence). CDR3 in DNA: TGTGCCAGCAGCCCGGGACTAGCGGACAATGAGCAGTTCTTC. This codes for CASSPGLADNEQFF.